A selection of T cell receptor beta chains follows, all from one sample in a study of blood T cell repertoires in COVID-19. The protocol was immunoSEQ multiplex PCR, while the TCRdb copy is restricted to in-frame clones and leaves out a portion. The repertoire includes some 300,000 clones, 86% of them detected once, and about 12% sits in the top ten. The sample consisted of peripheral blood. The receptor set was obtained from a woman in her 70s with COVID-19, enrolled during active disease. Each CDR3 is given with its conserved first and last residue. Fields, in order: D gene, J gene, clone size, V gene, CDR3 protein, CDR3 DNA. A D gene is named only where the DNA matches it firmly. The listing skips clone size in some rows; elsewhere it reads once, few, many or a size class.

TRBD2 | TRBJ2-1 | . | TRBV7-8 | CASSPPTSGGAVAYNEQFF | TGTGCCAGCAGCCCCCCGACTAGCGGGGGGGCGGTCGCCTACAATGAGCAGTTCTTC
. | TRBJ1-1 | . | TRBV7-8 | CASSLVGGSEAFF | TGTGCCAGCAGCTTAGTCGGGGGTTCTGAAGCTTTCTTT
TRBD1 | TRBJ1-5 | . | TRBV5-6 | CASSLWAGGGQPQHF | TGTGCCAGCAGCTTGTGGGCAGGGGGAGGACAGCCCCAGCATTTT
. | TRBJ2-3 | . | TRBV24-1 | CATRDSSTDTQYF | TGTGCCACCAGGGACAGCTCCACAGATACGCAGTATTTT
. | TRBJ1-3 | . | TRBV30 | CAWSGLGARNTIYF | TGTGCCTGGAGCGGCTTGGGGGCAAGAAACACCATATATTTT
. | TRBJ1-3 | . | TRBV7-6 | CASSHPWGVLRNTIYF | TGTGCCAGCAGCCACCCTTGGGGGGTATTAAGAAACACCATATATTTT
. | TRBJ1-5 | . | TRBV27 | CASSFTGGQPQHF | TGTGCCAGCAGTTTTACAGGTGGTCAGCCCCAGCATTTT
TRBD1 | TRBJ2-7 | . | TRBV13 | CASSSSDRGSSYEQYF | TGTGCCAGCAGCTCGTCCGACAGGGGGAGCTCCTACGAGCAGTACTTC
TRBD1 | TRBJ2-6 | . | TRBV2 | CASSGNRGSGANVLTF | TGTGCCAGCAGTGGTAACAGGGGAAGTGGGGCCAACGTCCTGACTTTC
. | TRBJ1-1 | . | TRBV18 | CASSPDAGNTEAFF | TGTGCCAGCTCCCCCGACGCGGGGAACACTGAAGCTTTCTTT
TRBD1 | TRBJ2-2 | . | TRBV24-1 | CATSDPGQGDTGELFF | TGTGCCACCAGTGATCCGGGACAGGGCGACACCGGGGAGCTGTTTTTT
. | TRBJ2-7 | . | TRBV6-6 | CASSLTSGTDLAYEQYF | TGTGCCAGCAGTCTGACTAGTGGGACAGACCTTGCCTACGAGCAGTACTTC
TRBD1 | TRBJ2-6 | . | TRBV11-2 | CASNPTGVSGANVLTF | TGTGCCAGCAACCCCACAGGGGTCTCTGGGGCCAACGTCCTGACTTTC
TRBD1 | TRBJ1-6 | . | TRBV27 | CASSYWDRGPNSPLHF | TGTGCCAGCAGTTATTGGGACAGGGGGCCGAATTCACCCCTCCACTTT
. | TRBJ1-4 | . | TRBV7-2 | CASSSGGQNEKLFF | TGTGCCAGCAGCTCAGGAGGGCAGAATGAAAAACTGTTTTTT
. | TRBJ2-6 | . | TRBV10-2 | CASSETGGVGANVLTF | TGCGCCAGCAGTGAGACCGGAGGGGTCGGGGCCAACGTCCTGACTTTC
TRBD2 | TRBJ2-5 | . | TRBV13 | CASSSEGLEAQTQYF | TGTGCCAGCAGCTCGGAAGGACTAGAGGCGCAGACCCAGTACTTC
. | TRBJ2-1 | . | TRBV5-4 | CASRVDFFSYNEQFF | TGTGCCAGCAGGGTGGACTTCTTCTCCTACAATGAGCAGTTCTTC
. | TRBJ1-2 | . | TRBV5-1 | CASSEDRANYGYTF | TGCGCCAGCAGCGAGGACAGAGCTAACTATGGCTACACCTTC
. | TRBJ2-7 | . | TRBV30 | CAWSPAYEQYF | TGTGCCTGGAGTCCAGCGTACGAGCAGTACTTC
TRBD2 | TRBJ2-7 | . | TRBV24-1 | CATSAPTAGGYEQYF | TGTGCCACCAGTGCCCCGACCGCGGGAGGCTACGAGCAGTACTTC
TRBD1 | TRBJ2-3 | . | TRBV7-2 | CASSMTGYTQYF | TGTGCCAGCAGCATGACAGGGTATACGCAGTATTTT
TRBD2 | TRBJ2-1 | . | TRBV5-1 | CASSPQTSGGLYNEQFF | TGCGCCAGCAGCCCCCAGACTAGCGGGGGGCTATACAATGAGCAGTTCTTC
TRBD2 | TRBJ2-7 | . | TRBV2 | CASSGLAHYEQYF | TGTGCCAGCAGTGGACTAGCGCACTACGAGCAGTACTTC
. | TRBJ1-6 | . | TRBV27 | CASSTDTYNSPLHF | TGTGCCAGCAGTACGGACACCTATAATTCACCCCTCCACTTT
TRBD1 | TRBJ2-1 | . | TRBV18 | CASSPGTGPNNEQFF | TGTGCCAGCTCACCGGGGACAGGGCCCAACAATGAGCAGTTCTTC
. | TRBJ1-1 | . | TRBV28 | CASTSGVETEAFF | TGTGCCAGCACCTCAGGGGTAGAAACTGAAGCTTTCTTT
. | TRBJ1-1 | . | TRBV27 | CASSFRQNTEAFF | TGTGCCAGCAGTTTCAGGCAGAACACTGAAGCTTTCTTT
TRBD2 | TRBJ2-7 | . | TRBV27 | CASSLSSLRGGVYEQYF | TGTGCCAGCAGTTTATCTTCTCTTCGCGGGGGGGTCTACGAGCAGTACTTC
. | TRBJ1-6 | . | TRBV19 | CASSIDFGNYNSPLHF | TGTGCCAGTAGTATAGATTTCGGGAATTATAATTCACCCCTCCACTTT
TRBD1 | TRBJ2-5 | . | TRBV7-2 | CASSPGQGVETQYF | TGTGCCAGCAGCCCCGGACAGGGGGTAGAGACCCAGTACTTC
TRBD1 | TRBJ1-1 | . | TRBV5-1 | CASSLVQGANTEAFF | TGCGCCAGCAGCTTGGTCCAGGGGGCGAACACTGAAGCTTTCTTT
. | TRBJ2-7 | . | TRBV5-4 | CASSSEDSFSYEQYF | TGTGCCAGCAGCTCCGAGGACAGTTTCTCCTACGAGCAGTACTTC
. | TRBJ2-7 | . | TRBV12-3/TRBV12-4 | CASSFNRARQYF | TGTGCCAGCAGTTTCAACAGGGCGAGGCAGTACTTC
. | TRBJ2-3 | . | TRBV24-1 | CATSDSGTDTQYF | TGTGCCACCAGCGATAGCGGCACAGATACGCAGTATTTT
TRBD2 | TRBJ2-1 | . | TRBV4-1 | CASSQRPYSSGEDEQFF | TGCGCCAGCAGCCAACGACCTTATTCTAGCGGGGAAGATGAGCAGTTCTTC
. | TRBJ1-2 | few | TRBV27 | CASSAAGARATPNYGYTF | TGTGCCAGCAGCGCCGCAGGGGCCAGGGCTACGCCTAACTATGGCTACACCTTC